Listed below are T cell receptor beta chains from one sample, sequenced in a study of Graves' ophthalmopathy and Graves' hyperthyroidism. In TCRdb, the multiplex PCR reads were re-called with MiXCR into one record per CDR3 protein. The sample has roughly 300,000 distinct CDR3 sequences; 17% are singletons. Specimen: peripheral blood. These receptors were collected from an adult man with Graves' ophthalmopathy. CDR3s leave out the opening cysteine and the closing phenylalanine or tryptophan.

J	V	CDR3
TRBJ1-2	TRBV6-5	ASSRAGYT
TRBJ2-5	TRBV28	ASSPLWREGRETQY
TRBJ2-7	TRBV7-6	ASSLVAGGHEQY
TRBJ2-7	TRBV6-5	ASSYGSGGPTYEQY
TRBJ1-1	TRBV6-5	ASTSPETTEAF
TRBJ2-2	TRBV6-1	ASSRTGGTTGELF
TRBJ1-6	TRBV5-1	ASSSSTVGNSPLH
TRBJ1-2	TRBV19	ASLRTGTNYGYT
TRBJ1-5	TRBV7-8	ASSLGTTGGTQPQH
TRBJ2-7	TRBV2	ASSEEVRGLAGEGQY
TRBJ1-6	TRBV30	AWSQRTGGAGNSPLH
TRBJ2-7	TRBV27	ASSPWTSGTEEQY
TRBJ2-7	TRBV6-1	ASSEAGAGAREQY
TRBJ1-1	TRBV6-1	ASSGEDWENTEAF
TRBJ2-2	TRBV11-2	ASSSGTALNTGELF
TRBJ1-6	TRBV6-1	ASSRDRPLYSPLH
TRBJ2-6	TRBV11-2	ASSPLASSSGANVLT
TRBJ2-2	TRBV7-6	ASSLEWAGATGELF
TRBJ2-5	TRBV27	ASRRDTSFGETQY
TRBJ1-5	TRBV6-5	ASSYSSQGHQPQH
TRBJ1-5	TRBV7-2	ASSPQGVYQPQH
TRBJ2-7	TRBV2	ASLQGASYEQY
TRBJ2-7	TRBV6-2/TRBV6-3	ASSYSPPGDRYEQY
TRBJ2-2	TRBV4-1	ASSPKRVGNTGELF
TRBJ1-2	TRBV6-5	ASSYAGGNYGYT
TRBJ2-5	TRBV6-1	ASSELRDLETQY
TRBJ2-5	TRBV29-1	SVESSGGVGETQY
TRBJ2-5	TRBV12-3/TRBV12-4	ASSLDRAQETQY
TRBJ2-6	TRBV30	ASNPYWGTGANVLT
TRBJ1-2	TRBV7-2	ASSLAPYRTNYGYT
TRBJ2-2	TRBV5-1	ASSNGQGSPGELF
TRBJ1-2	TRBV7-9	ASSSTGGANYGYT
TRBJ1-2	TRBV5-1	ASSRGTGKNYGYT
TRBJ2-2	TRBV12-3/TRBV12-4	ASSFWQRDGGELF
TRBJ2-7	TRBV7-8	ASSLAVSGEQY
TRBJ2-7	TRBV11-1	ASSLRTSGSFYEQY
TRBJ2-2	TRBV27	ASGRTSSPWELF
TRBJ2-5	TRBV7-8	ASSQDRKETQY
TRBJ1-1	TRBV30	AWSVQGNGEAF
TRBJ2-5	TRBV20-1	SSQREGLRETQY
TRBJ2-7	TRBV7-8	ASSIGTSGSLQEQY
TRBJ1-2	TRBV19	ATTVGMANYGYT
TRBJ2-7	TRBV11-2	ASSSSFATGDYEQS
TRBJ2-7	TRBV6-1	ASRDRGLGEQY
TRBJ2-2	TRBV24-1	ATSQLQGVSTGELF